The present entry profiles one T cell receptor beta chain with its context. The sample belongs to a study of blood T cell repertoires in COVID-19. V shed 6 bases, J shed 6 bases, and the junction held 5 bases outside the gene matches. Germline CDR1 SEHNR, CDR2 FQNEAQ (reference sequence). The CDR3 length is 13 residues. The authors' processing: Reference gene primer amplification in the assay estimated nucleated cell counts. This table comes from immunoSEQ multiplex PCR, and its TCRdb copy is limited to in-frame clones, with some not included. D and trimming were read from the DNA, whereas the V and J calls and clone size are those reported in that table. Of 280,000 or so clones listed, about nine tenths are singletons.

The clonotype comes from an older woman with acute or convalescent COVID-19. Specimen: peripheral blood. The gene calls are TRBV7-9 and TRBJ1-2; TRBD1 matches at 9 bases. The DNA for the CDR3 is TGTGCCAGCAGTCAACAGGGGGCGGATGGCTACACCTTC. Amino acid sequence: CASSQQGADGYTF.